The 3 T cell receptor beta chains below were found in one sample sequenced in a study of beta chain features in type 1 diabetes. The study, taken as a whole, reports: For Type 1 diabetes patients, all four CD4+ subsets carried TCRB CDR3s that were moderately but significantly shorter.

TCRB transcripts that were expressed got sequenced, as all of the isolated RNA had been reverse transcribed. Assay used: immunoSEQ multiplex PCR; TCRdb lists only in-frame clones, some missing. This repertoire shows about 340,000 clones, roughly 13% found once; its top ten account for about 0.016%. No antigen has been assigned to these receptors. The sample consisted of naive CD4+ T cells from blood. The receptor source for this set is a woman aged 18-35 years with type 1 diabetes.

The chain links TRBV28 to TRBJ1-5; D unresolved. The V and J ends lost 6 bases and 5 bases respectively, with 8 bases between them. Looked up from germline, CDR1 is MDHEN and CDR2 is SYDVKM. The CDR3 consists of 12 residues. The CDR3 loop is CASSIADQPQHF. The CDR3 DNA reads as TGTGCCAGCAGCATAGCTGATCAGCCCCAGCATTTT.

The sample holds a few counts of this clone. The V and J genes are TRBV7-9 and TRBJ1-4, with 7 bases identical to TRBD1. The J segment lost 5 bases and the V segment lost 3 bases, leaving 3 bases of the junction unmatched. Germline V lookup: CDR1 SEHNR, CDR2 FQNEAQ (reference sequence). This CDR3 contains 14 residues. The CDR3 here is CASSLPTGNEKLFF. In DNA form, the CDR3 reads TGTGCCAGCAGCTTGCCGACAGGGAATGAAAAACTGTTTTTT.

This clone was found a few times. The J gene is TRBJ2-3, the V gene TRBV7-9; perhaps TRBD1 as D (6 bases). This CDR3 spans 15 amino acids. The V end was cut by 0 bases, the J end by 1 base, with 8 bases between. Germline CDR1 and CDR2: SEHNR and FQNEAQ (reference sequence). CDR3 coding DNA: TGTGCCAGCAGCTTAGCCAGGGGAGGCACAGATACGCAGTATTTT. It specifies CASSLARGGTDTQYF. The complete variable domain, with remaining parts taken from reference TRBV7-9 and TRBJ2-3, reads DTGVSQNPRHKITKRGQNVTFRCDPISEHNRLYWYRQTLGQGPEFLTYFQNEAQLEKSRLLSDRFSAERPKGSFSTLEIQRTEQGDSAMYLCASSLARGGTDTQYFGPGTRLTVL.